This T cell receptor (beta chain) was profiled in a study of spatial heterogeneity in lung cancer. This clonotype was observed at least ten times. TCRdb processed the 5' RACE reads anew with MiXCR; each CDR3 protein has one entry. The table shows tens of thousands of distinct CDR3 sequences, with less than 9.5% occurring only once. The sample's time point: sample taken at primary tumor resection. Donors were approximately 70 untreated early-stage non-small cell lung cancer patients. Germline trimming cut 7 bases from V and 0 bases from J; bases unmatched to any gene: 4. There are 15 residues in the CDR3. Germline V gene lookup returns CDR1 SGHRS and CDR2 YFSETQ.

This specimen consisted of PBMCs, obtained at surgery. The V gene is TRBV5-1, the J gene TRBJ2-6; TRBD1 matches 7 bases. The sequence was obtained from a female donor with early-stage non-small cell lung cancer. The CDR3 loop reads CASEQGISGANVLTF. The CDR3 DNA is TGCGCCAGCGAACAGGGGATCTCTGGGGCCAACGTCCTGACTTTC. Complete variable domain (other parts from reference TRBV5-1 and TRBJ2-6): KAGVTQTPRYLIKTRGQQVTLSCSPISGHRSVSWYQQTPGQGLQFLFEYFSETQRNKGNFPGRFSGRQFSNSRSEMNVSTLELGDSALYLCASEQGISGANVLTFGAGSRLTVL.